This T cell receptor (beta chain) was profiled in a study of blood T cell repertoires in COVID-19. The method was immunoSEQ multiplex PCR; TCRdb's version includes in-frame clones alone and lacks a portion of them. The table lists tens of thousands of clones, about four fifths of them singletons. The sequenced material came from peripheral blood. The clonotype was recovered from a man aged 45-60 years with acute or convalescent COVID-19.

The chain's CDR3 is CASSALTSRNKASYGYTF. For the CDR3, the DNA is TGTGCCAGCTCAGCTCTCACCTCTCGAAACAAAGCGAGCTATGGCTACACCTTC. The chain couples TRBV18 to TRBJ1-2; no clear D. The CDR3 has 18 residues. The ends were cut back, 5 bases at V and 4 bases at J, with 26 bases in the middle. Germline CDR1 KGHSH, CDR2 LQKENI.